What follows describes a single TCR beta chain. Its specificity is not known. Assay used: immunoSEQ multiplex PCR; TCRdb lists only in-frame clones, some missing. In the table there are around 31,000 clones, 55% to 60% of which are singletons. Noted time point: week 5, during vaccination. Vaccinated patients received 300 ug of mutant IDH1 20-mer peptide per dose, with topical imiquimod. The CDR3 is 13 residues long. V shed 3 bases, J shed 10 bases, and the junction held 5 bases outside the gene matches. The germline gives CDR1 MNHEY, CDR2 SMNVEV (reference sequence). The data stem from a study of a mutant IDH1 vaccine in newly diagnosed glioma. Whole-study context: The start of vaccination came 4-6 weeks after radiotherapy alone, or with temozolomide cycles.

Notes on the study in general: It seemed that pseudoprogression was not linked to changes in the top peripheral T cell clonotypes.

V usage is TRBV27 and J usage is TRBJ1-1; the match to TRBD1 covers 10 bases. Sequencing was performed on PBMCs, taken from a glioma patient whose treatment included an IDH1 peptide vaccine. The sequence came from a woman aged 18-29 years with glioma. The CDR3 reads CASSFDRGPIAFF. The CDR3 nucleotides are TGTGCCAGCAGTTTCGACAGGGGGCCCATAGCTTTCTTT.